The 18 T cell receptor beta chains below were found in one sample sequenced in a study of tumor and adjacent non-tumor tissue in lung cancer. RNA was extracted from bulk tissue without any cell sorting. Three rounds of nested PCR, following a modified ARM-PCR protocol, produced the TCRbeta library. MiXCR was run by TCRdb on the multiplex PCR reads, yielding one entry per CDR3 protein. The table lists roughly 220,000 distinct CDR3 sequences, around 70% of them singletons. The sample was lung tumor tissue. Source of these receptors: a man in his sixties with non-small cell lung cancer.

This clonotype was seen once. The junction and the germline gene differ at one end; a read error may be behind it. The CDR3 loop reads CSASRDSSSYELFF. The CDR3 nucleotides read TGCAGTGCTAGTCGGGACTCTAGCTCCTACGAGCTGTTCTTC. V is TRBV20-1 and J is TRBJ2-7; the D gene is possibly TRBD2 (6 bases). Germline V CDR1 and CDR2: DFQATT, SNEGSKA (reference sequence). This CDR3 spans 14 amino acids.

The chain employs TRBV20-1 and TRBJ1-2; perhaps TRBD1 as D (5 bases). The germline V gene has CDR1 DFQATT and CDR2 SNEGSKA (reference sequence). This CDR3 has 15 residues. Trimming removed 3 bases from V and 0 bases from J, with 14 bases in between. CDR3 bases: TGCAGTGCTAGCTTTAAACAGGTCCCTAACTATGGCTACACCTTC. Encoded protein: CSASFKQVPNYGYTF.

Worth noting for this clonotype: An end of the junction does not agree with germline; a read error may underlie this. The rearrangement uses TRBV11-2 and TRBJ2-3; 10 bases line up with TRBD2. Looked up from germline, CDR1 is SGHAT and CDR2 is FQNNGV. CDR3 length: 14 residues. CDR3 bases: TGTGCCAGCAGCTTTATAGCGGGAGGCGTTCAGCAGTATTTC. It codes for CASSFIAGGVQQYF. The full variable domain, in which reference TRBV11-2 and TRBJ2-3 provide the parts outside the CDR3, is EAGVAQSPRYKIIEKRQSVAFWCNPISGHATLYWYQQILGQGPKLLIQFQNNGVVDDSQLPKDRFSAERLKGVDSTLKIQPAKLEDSAVYLCASSFIAGGVQQYFGPGTRLTVL.

As for this clonotype: Relative to the germline gene, one junction end is altered; a read error may explain this. The genes are TRBV20-1 and TRBJ2-7, with D uncertain. Per germline, CDR1 DFQATT and CDR2 SNEGSKA (reference sequence). The length of the CDR3 is 14 residues. DNA for the CDR3: TGCAGTGTATTCTTGCGAGTAAGTGCCTACGAGCAATACTTC. Its protein is CSVFLRVSAYEQYF.

Points on this clonotype: A much larger clone sits a single nucleotide away, making a read error possible. The chain is built from TRBV12-3 or TRBV12-4 and TRBJ2-5; 13 nucleotides match TRBD2. V was clipped by 11 bases and J by 6 bases; unmatched bases: 9. The CDR3 runs to 14 residues. The CDR3 DNA reads TGTGCCGGCGGAACTAGCGGGAGGGTACAGACCCAGTACTTC. The encoded protein is CAGGTSGRVQTQYF.

V gene TRBV5-1 combines with J gene TRBJ1-1; D unresolved. Germline V gene sequence: CDR1 SGHRS, CDR2 YFSETQ. V was cut by 4 bases and J by 2 bases, with 12 bases left in between. The CDR3 has 14 residues. The CDR3 loop reads CASSTRAQNTEAFF. CDR3 DNA sequence: TGCGCCAGCAGCACCCGGGCACAAAACACTGAAGCTTTCTTT. The complete variable domain, with remaining parts taken from reference TRBV5-1 and TRBJ1-1, reads KAGVTQTPRYLIKTRGQQVTLSCSPISGHRSVSWYQQTPGQGLQFLFEYFSETQRNKGNFPGRFSGRQFSNSRSEMNVSTLELGDSALYLCASSTRAQNTEAFFGQGTRLTVV.

With respect to this clonotype: Sequence at one end of the junction differs from germline and may be a read error. The rearrangement links TRBV11-2 to TRBJ1-5; D ambiguous. The germline gives CDR1 SGHAT, CDR2 FQNNGV. The CDR3 contains 15 residues. CDR3 residues: CASSLGLGVNLPQHF. CDR3 in DNA: TGTGCCAGCAGCTTAGGTCTTGGGGTAAATCTGCCCCAGCATTTT.

The chain recombines TRBV20-1 with TRBJ2-7; no clear D. The germline gives CDR1 DFQATT, CDR2 SNEGSKA (reference sequence). V was trimmed by 0 bases and J by 3 bases, leaving 18 bases between them. CDR3 length: 16 amino acids. The CDR3 here is CSARDPVMADNYEQYF. The CDR3 nucleotides read TGCAGTGCTAGAGATCCAGTAATGGCAGATAACTACGAGCAGTACTTC.

The chain employs TRBV20-1 and TRBJ2-3, with a possible D match to TRBD2 (6 bases). Germline values: CDR1 DFQATT, CDR2 SNEGSKA (reference sequence). V was cut by 3 bases and J by 2 bases, with 18 bases left in between. The CDR3 runs to 16 residues. This CDR3 reads CSASERRGGATDTQYF. In DNA form, the CDR3 reads TGCAGTGCTAGCGAGAGAAGGGGCGGGGCCACAGATACGCAGTATTTT.

With respect to this clonotype: Germline is not matched at one junction end, which may reflect a read error. The chain recombines TRBV4-1 with TRBJ2-3; TRBD1 aligns across 8 bases. Germline V CDR1 and CDR2: MGHRA, YSYEKL. This CDR3 contains 15 residues. The CDR3 loop is CVSRPGTGGTDTQYF. For the CDR3, the DNA is TGCGTCAGCAGGCCTGGGACAGGAGGGACAGATACGCAGTATTTT.

This clonotype was picked up one time. A much larger clone differs from this one at a single base, so this may be a read error. This rearrangement joins TRBV4-3 to TRBJ2-7, with 7 nucleotides matching TRBD2. V gave up 0 bases and J gave up 2 bases; unmatched junction bases: 7. The CDR3 is 16 residues long. Germline V lookup: CDR1 LGHNA, CDR2 YSLEER. The CDR3 sequence is CASSQDLQTSTYEQYF. The CDR3 DNA is TGCGCCAGCAGCCAAGACCTACAGACTAGCACCTACGAGCAGTACTTC.

The rearrangement links TRBV20-1 to TRBJ2-7; D is perhaps TRBD2 (5 bases). This CDR3 has 15 residues. The germline V gene has CDR1 DFQATT and CDR2 SNEGSKA (reference sequence). V lost 5 bases and J lost 7, with 24 bases in between. The CDR3 loop reads CSAFSLQDSLGEQYF. CDR3 bases: TGCAGTGCTTTCTCCCTGCAGGACTCGCTCGGGGAGCAGTACTTC.

With regard to this clonotype: Its ends do not fully match the called genes, so a read error is possible. The chain joins TRBV4-1 to TRBJ1-3; D is perhaps TRBD1 (6 bases). This CDR3 is built from 16 residues. The germline V gene has CDR1 MGHRA and CDR2 YSYEKL. CDR3 loop: CASSQVVGAPGNTIHF. The CDR3, as DNA: TGCGCCAGCAGCCAAGTAGTGGGGGCGCCTGGAAACACCATACATTTT.

Points on this clonotype: A junction boundary mismatches the germline segment, possibly from a read error. The J gene is TRBJ2-5, the V gene TRBV5-6, with D unclear. The CDR3 extends over 13 amino acids. Germline V CDR1 and CDR2: SGHDT, YYEEEE. The CDR3: CASSLGAQETLYF. In nucleotides, the CDR3 is TGTGCCAGCAGCTTGGGGGCCCAAGAGACCCTGTACTTC.

CDR3 in amino acids: CASSFPVGGHAEAFF. CDR3 nucleotides: TGTGCCAGCAGCTTCCCCGTGGGGGGGCATGCTGAAGCTTTCTTT. The chain combines TRBV11-2 with TRBJ1-1; D is perhaps TRBD1 (6 bases). V shed 3 bases and J shed 6 bases, with 17 bases lying between them. Germline-derived CDR1 and CDR2 are SGHAT and FQNNGV. The CDR3 length is 15 residues. Drawing the rest from reference TRBV11-2 and TRBJ1-1, the complete variable domain is EAGVAQSPRYKIIEKRQSVAFWCNPISGHATLYWYQQILGQGPKLLIQFQNNGVVDDSQLPKDRFSAERLKGVDSTLKIQPAKLEDSAVYLCASSFPVGGHAEAFFGQGTRLTVV.

The gene calls are TRBV20-1 and TRBJ2-7, with D unresolved. V was cut by 0 bases and J by 2 bases, with 11 bases left in between. Germline V gene lookup returns CDR1 DFQATT and CDR2 SNEGSKA (reference sequence). The CDR3 runs 14 residues. As DNA, the CDR3 is TGCAGTGCTAGAGAGTCATGGAATACCTACGAGCAGTACTTC. Translated: CSARESWNTYEQYF.

Comment on this clonotype: One end of the junction fails to match germline, which may point to a read error. The chain employs TRBV6-6 and TRBJ2-3; perhaps TRBD1 as D (6 bases). CDR1 and CDR2 from the germline V gene are MNHNY and SVGAGI (reference sequence). This CDR3 has 16 amino acids. CDR3 loop: CASTRTGHTITDTQYF. In nucleotides, the CDR3 is TGTGCCAGCACCCGAACGGGACATACAATCACAGATACACAGTATTTT.

Remarks on this clonotype: This CDR3 is missing its conserved last phenylalanine or tryptophan, likely due to a read error. The chain links TRBV6-2 or TRBV6-3 to TRBJ1-4; D perhaps matches TRBD1 (6 bases). Germline-derived CDR1 and CDR2 are MNHEY and SVGEGT. CDR3 length: 14 amino acids. The CDR3: CTSSRDNFNEKLFC. Here the CDR3 DNA reads TGTACCAGCAGTCGGGACAATTTCAATGAAAAACTGTTTTGT.